These T cell receptor beta chains were read from a single sample in a study of blood T cell repertoires in COVID-19. The protocol was immunoSEQ multiplex PCR, while the TCRdb copy is restricted to in-frame clones and leaves out a portion. The sample shows about 280,000 clones, more than 75% of them seen only once. The sequencing sample was made of peripheral blood. The receptors here all came from a woman aged 30 to 39 who had recovered from COVID-19. The CDR3 runs from the conserved cysteine through the conserved F or W. The D gene is left open where the match is weak. Some rows mark clone size as missing; the rest say once, few, many or name a class of expanded clone.

d_gene: .; v_gene: TRBV11-2; abundance: .; j_gene: TRBJ2-7; CDR3aa: CASSSPDSWEYEQYF; CDR3nt: TGTGCCAGCAGCTCTCCGGACAGTTGGGAATACGAGCAGTACTTC
d_gene: TRBD1; v_gene: TRBV6-5; abundance: few; j_gene: TRBJ2-7; CDR3aa: CASSYGTALTYEQYF; CDR3nt: TGTGCCAGCAGTTATGGGACAGCATTAACCTACGAGCAGTACTTC
d_gene: .; v_gene: TRBV15; abundance: .; j_gene: TRBJ2-1; CDR3aa: CATSHSYNEQFF; CDR3nt: TGTGCCACCAGCCACTCCTACAATGAGCAGTTCTTC
d_gene: .; v_gene: TRBV6-5; abundance: .; j_gene: TRBJ2-7; CDR3aa: CASSYRRASNEQYF; CDR3nt: TGTGCCAGCAGTTACCGGAGAGCCTCCAACGAGCAGTACTTC
d_gene: .; v_gene: TRBV12-1; abundance: .; j_gene: TRBJ2-2; CDR3aa: CASSFELTNTGELFF; CDR3nt: TGTGCCAGCAGCTTTGAACTTACGAACACCGGGGAGCTGTTTTTT
d_gene: TRBD1; v_gene: TRBV7-8; abundance: .; j_gene: TRBJ1-2; CDR3aa: CASSLGGQAYGYTF; CDR3nt: TGTGCCAGCAGCTTAGGGGGACAGGCCTATGGCTACACCTTC
d_gene: .; v_gene: TRBV12-3/TRBV12-4; abundance: few; j_gene: TRBJ2-1; CDR3aa: CASSLNKYNEQFF; CDR3nt: TGTGCCAGCAGTTTAAACAAATACAATGAGCAGTTCTTC
d_gene: TRBD2; v_gene: TRBV27; abundance: .; j_gene: TRBJ2-7; CDR3aa: CASSLSLRGAPREQYF; CDR3nt: TGTGCCAGCAGTTTATCGCTGCGGGGGGCTCCCCGGGAGCAGTACTTC
d_gene: TRBD1; v_gene: TRBV28; abundance: once; j_gene: TRBJ2-2; CDR3aa: CASSLGTGGAGELFF; CDR3nt: TGTGCCAGCAGTTTAGGGACAGGGGGCGCCGGGGAGCTGTTTTTT
d_gene: .; v_gene: TRBV7-8; abundance: .; j_gene: TRBJ2-3; CDR3aa: CASSVQGADTQYF; CDR3nt: TGTGCCAGCAGCGTACAGGGTGCAGATACGCAGTATTTT
d_gene: .; v_gene: TRBV5-6; abundance: .; j_gene: TRBJ1-1; CDR3aa: CASSLMTTNTEAFF; CDR3nt: TGTGCCAGCAGCTTGATGACAACGAACACTGAAGCTTTCTTT
d_gene: .; v_gene: TRBV19; abundance: .; j_gene: TRBJ2-7; CDR3aa: CASGFGLSYEQYF; CDR3nt: TGTGCCAGTGGCTTCGGGTTGTCCTACGAGCAGTACTTC
d_gene: .; v_gene: TRBV19; abundance: .; j_gene: TRBJ2-1; CDR3aa: CASRLGEEYNEQFF; CDR3nt: TGTGCCAGTAGGCTAGGGGAGGAGTACAATGAGCAGTTCTTC
d_gene: .; v_gene: TRBV30; abundance: .; j_gene: TRBJ1-2; CDR3aa: CAWSPLLGQSYGYTF; CDR3nt: TGTGCCTGGAGTCCGCTCCTAGGACAGAGCTATGGCTACACCTTC
d_gene: TRBD1; v_gene: TRBV18; abundance: .; j_gene: TRBJ2-7; CDR3aa: CASSRGGQGADEQYF; CDR3nt: TGTGCCAGCTCCAGAGGGGGACAGGGGGCAGACGAGCAGTACTTC
d_gene: .; v_gene: TRBV18; abundance: .; j_gene: TRBJ2-5; CDR3aa: CASSPLPSKETQYF; CDR3nt: TGTGCCAGCTCACCACTACCTTCTAAAGAGACCCAGTACTTC
d_gene: .; v_gene: TRBV18; abundance: .; j_gene: TRBJ1-4; CDR3aa: CASSPGVDGEKLFF; CDR3nt: TGTGCCAGCTCACCGGGCGTAGACGGTGAAAAACTGTTTTTT
d_gene: TRBD2; v_gene: TRBV10-1; abundance: .; j_gene: TRBJ2-7; CDR3aa: CASSPGLAYEQYF; CDR3nt: TGCGCCAGCAGTCCAGGACTAGCCTACGAGCAGTACTTC
d_gene: .; v_gene: TRBV28; abundance: .; j_gene: TRBJ1-2; CDR3aa: CASSLVGAAGYTF; CDR3nt: TGTGCCAGCAGTTTGGTGGGTGCGGCGGGCTACACCTTC
d_gene: .; v_gene: TRBV4-1; abundance: .; j_gene: TRBJ1-4; CDR3aa: CASSQVGGREKLFF; CDR3nt: TGCGCCAGCAGCCAAGTTGGGGGCCGCGAAAAACTGTTTTTT
d_gene: .; v_gene: TRBV5-4; abundance: .; j_gene: TRBJ2-2; CDR3aa: CASSAGSPTNTGELFF; CDR3nt: TGTGCCAGCAGCGCGGGGAGTCCCACGAACACCGGGGAGCTGTTTTTT
d_gene: .; v_gene: TRBV25-1; abundance: .; j_gene: TRBJ1-5; CDR3aa: CASSDYNQPQHF; CDR3nt: TGTGCCAGCAGTGATTACAATCAGCCCCAGCATTTT